This is a list of T cell receptor beta chains from one sample in a study of T cell responses to AZD1222 COVID-19 vaccine. Assay: immunoSEQ multiplex PCR; the TCRdb copy retains only in-frame clones and omits some. The top ten hold approximately 2.5% of the sample, which has some 170,000 clones, roughly nine tenths seen once. The sequencing here drew on peripheral blood, taken on day 0 of AZD1222 vaccination. All receptors derive from an adult in good health. CDR3s include the opening cysteine and the closing phenylalanine or tryptophan.

V	J	CDR3
TRBV2	TRBJ1-2	CASSLDTSGYGYTF
TRBV5-4	TRBJ1-2	CASSLAGVSYGYTF
TRBV7-9	TRBJ2-1	CASSGGGFIGNEQFF
TRBV11-3	TRBJ2-7	CASSSRSGSTYEQYF
TRBV10-1	TRBJ1-3	CATSTGVGNTIYF
TRBV15	TRBJ1-1	CATSRDKGSNTEAFF
TRBV7-6	TRBJ2-2	CASSLAPQVLYTGELFF
TRBV23-1	TRBJ2-2	CASSQELAGEKAGELFF
TRBV5-1	TRBJ1-4	CASSFNRGGNEKLFF
TRBV5-1	TRBJ1-1	CASRGPGSNTEAFF
TRBV5-1	TRBJ2-2	CASSLANTGELFF
TRBV10-3	TRBJ1-2	CASRIPDGYGYTF
TRBV5-1	TRBJ1-4	CASSQQGSTEKLFF
TRBV4-1	TRBJ1-2	CASSQDRGVGYGYTF
TRBV19	TRBJ1-5	CASSMTGVGQPQHF
TRBV10-2	TRBJ1-3	CASSVSGNTIYF
TRBV19	TRBJ2-7	CASSAGYEQYF
TRBV19	TRBJ1-2	CASSPPLGQGPYGYTF
TRBV5-1	TRBJ2-2	CASSRENTGELFF
TRBV11-2	TRBJ1-6	CASSFPTDNSPLHF
TRBV5-1	TRBJ2-6	CASSRDGGSGANVLTF
TRBV9	TRBJ2-3	CASSVGNVETDTQYF
TRBV6-6	TRBJ2-7	CASSYSISATSYEQYF
TRBV4-2	TRBJ2-5	CASSQADSQETQYF
TRBV6-5	TRBJ1-2	CASSYWDRGGYGYTF
TRBV6-2/TRBV6-3	TRBJ2-7	CASSLTLSSYEQYF
TRBV5-6	TRBJ2-1	CASSYRDRGSRNEQFF
TRBV30	TRBJ2-1	CAWSVGGPSSSYNEQFF
TRBV6-6	TRBJ1-5	CASSKDGFSNQPQHF
TRBV7-6	TRBJ1-3	CASSLTTSSGNTIYF
TRBV6-1	TRBJ1-1	CASSEKWGNTEAFF
TRBV15	TRBJ2-1	CATSSTTNEQFF
TRBV19	TRBJ1-1	CASSIPRATLNTEAFF